These T cell receptor beta chains were read from a single sample in a study of shared T cell receptors in the human thymus. The protocol was immunoSEQ multiplex PCR, while the TCRdb copy is restricted to in-frame clones and leaves out a portion. The sample carries more than 300,000 clones, more than 85% recorded once. Sequenced material: thymocytes. These receptors came from a human donor. The CDR3 runs from the conserved cysteine through the conserved F or W. The order of the fields is V gene, CDR3 protein.

TRBV9	CASSPRLAGDYNEQFF
TRBV27	CASSGDTGGGTQYF
TRBV27	CASSFSSGQKAYEQYF
TRBV20-1	CSARGRYEQYF
TRBV27	CASTSGRAETQYF
TRBV27	CASSLTLLPPGDTQYF
TRBV4-3	CASSQASGDQQYF
TRBV19	CASSIPDRGIDQPQHF
TRBV7-7	CASSLSNYEHF
TRBV15	CATSRDSGFGLNTIYF
TRBV29-1	CSVSSGRGYNEQFF
TRBV7-2	CASTPPRGQFF
TRBV7-3	CASSLIKGLGTGVNTEAFF
TRBV6-1	CASSPWTEMNTEAFF
TRBV10-2	CASLRQGALGRPNTGELFF
TRBV25-1	CASSEGGQGANNYGYTF
TRBV28	CASSLLGRGNTEAFF
TRBV28	CASNYGTSGYEQYF
TRBV27	CASKPPLFQVGRNTEAFF
TRBV27	CASTRTGFAREGRETQYF
TRBV27	CASSLTDREESYEQYF
TRBV7-2	CASSLLGRGRINEQFF
TRBV6-4	CASRKTSGSTYNEQFF
TRBV5-1	CASSCKKREGPRYQETQYF
TRBV7-9	CASSFSQGSGRRSYNEQFF
TRBV7-9	CASSSWTGSTEAFF
TRBV6-5	CALGRGTEAFF
TRBV10-3	CAISESGTVWGAAREVYGYTF
TRBV6-4	CASSPGPAAGNTIYF
TRBV28	CASSHRANGIAGSSYEQYF
TRBV7-3	CASSLRLLAYNEQFF
TRBV10-1	CASSAEGQCGNTIYF
TRBV12-5	CASGLDRVNNQPQHF
TRBV5-1	CASSLSGRDTQYF
TRBV6-5	CASSHTAQPQHF
TRBV28	CASSFEDRGFGNQPQHF
TRBV28	CASSSRDRDHEQYF
TRBV11-1	CASSLKDRFGEAFF
TRBV25-1	CASSEGIGQITEAFF
TRBV6-6	CASSTGRPGNQPQHF
TRBV20-1	CSGGYNEQFF
TRBV14	CASSQEGPSLLAEQYF
TRBV7-9	CASSLAAVTDTQYF
TRBV5-1	CASSQRPPGPYNEQFF
TRBV5-4	CASSFGQGRETQYF
TRBV7-2	CASSCWTSNPSYNEQFF
TRBV10-2	CASSDCSFWRPNSYEQYF
TRBV5-1	CASSLRPQETQYF
TRBV18	CASSPGDRRENIQYF
TRBV15	CATSREGTEAFF
TRBV4-2	CASSQNRAASSYNEQFF